The clone carrying this T cell receptor (beta chain) showed up many times. Its antigen is unknown. Bulk TCR libraries used previously described methods and listed TCR primers. TCRdb called the PCR reads again in MiXCR, with one record for every CDR3 protein. In the table there are approximately 670,000 distinct CDR3 sequences, 20% of which are singletons. The data are from a study of molecular identifiers for immune sequencing clone quantification. As CD8+CD4-CCR7+CD45RA+ cells, naive CD8 T cells were sorted. Findings and limits, study-wide: Clones above 20 RNA copies held over 97% of effector molecules, under 1% in naive cells.

The CDR3 has 14 residues. Germline lookup yields CDR1 MGHDK and CDR2 SYGVNS. V lost 4 bases, J lost 0 bases, and 7 bases lay in between. The chain employs TRBV25-1 and TRBJ2-1, with a tentative D call TRBD1 (5 bases). This TCR was recovered from a human donor in good health. Some libraries in this study had Jurkat cell RNA spiked in. Sample: naive CD8+ T cells from blood, with Jurkat cell RNA spiked in. This sample's subset: FACS-sorted CD8+CD4-CCR7+CD45RA+ naive T cells. The chain's CDR3 is CASSVQGSYNEQFF. As DNA, the CDR3 is TGTGCCAGCAGTGTTCAGGGCTCCTACAATGAGCAGTTCTTC.